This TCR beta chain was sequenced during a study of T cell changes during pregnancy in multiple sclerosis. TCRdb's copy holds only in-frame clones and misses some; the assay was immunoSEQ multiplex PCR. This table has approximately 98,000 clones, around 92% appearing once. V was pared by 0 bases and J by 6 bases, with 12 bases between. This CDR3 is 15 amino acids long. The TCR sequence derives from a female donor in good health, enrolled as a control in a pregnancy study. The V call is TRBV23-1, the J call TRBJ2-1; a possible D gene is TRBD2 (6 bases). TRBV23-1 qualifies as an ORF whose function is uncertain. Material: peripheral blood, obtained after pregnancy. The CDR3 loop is CASSQSNLGGNEQFF. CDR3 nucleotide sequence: TGCGCCAGCAGTCAATCGAATTTGGGGGGCAATGAGCAGTTCTTC.